This record concerns one T cell receptor beta chain sequence. Its specificity is not known. J lost 7 bases, V lost 2 bases, and 4 bases had no gene match. The CDR3 spans 13 residues. This sample is part of a study of T-cell memory formation after mild COVID-19. Study as a whole: In these data, TCR clusters were largely donor specific.

In TCRdb, the 5' RACE reads were re-called with MiXCR into one record per CDR3 protein. This table has about 110,000 distinct CDR3 sequences, roughly a sixth appearing once. Study conclusions and caveats: The study detected some responding clones in pre-infection memory, suggesting cross-reactive memory joined. The study found balanced CD4/CD8 in clones contracting day 15 to 85 and a CD4+ lean in later expanders.

Sequences were obtained from PBMCs or a T cell subset sorted from them (not recorded which). The rearrangement links TRBV12-3 or TRBV12-4 to TRBJ1-2; 7 nucleotides line up with TRBD1. This clonotype originated in a man younger than 35 who had mild COVID-19 (a few samples of this study predate the infection). Cell type and time point are not known. CDR3 coding DNA: TGTGCCAGCAGTTTAAGAGGGGGCACTGGCTACACCTTC. Its protein is CASSLRGGTGYTF.